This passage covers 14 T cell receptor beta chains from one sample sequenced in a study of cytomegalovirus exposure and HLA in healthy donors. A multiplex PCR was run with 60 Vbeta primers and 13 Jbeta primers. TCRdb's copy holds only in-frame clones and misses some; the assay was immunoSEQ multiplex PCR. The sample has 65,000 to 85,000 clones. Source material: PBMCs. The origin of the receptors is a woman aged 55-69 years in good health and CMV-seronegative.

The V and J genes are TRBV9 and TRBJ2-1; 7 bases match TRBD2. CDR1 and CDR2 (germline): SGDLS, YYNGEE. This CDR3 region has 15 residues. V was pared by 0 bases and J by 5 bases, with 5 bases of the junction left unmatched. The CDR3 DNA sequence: TGTGCCAGCAGCGTAGGCGGGGGAGGGAACAATGAGCAGTTCTTC. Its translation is CASSVGGGGNNEQFF.

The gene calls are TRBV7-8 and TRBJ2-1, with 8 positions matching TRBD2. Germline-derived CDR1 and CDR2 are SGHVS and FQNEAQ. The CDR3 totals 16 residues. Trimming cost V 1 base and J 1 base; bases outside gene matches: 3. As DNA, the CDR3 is TGTGCCAGCAGCTTAGTTGCGGGAGGTTCCTACAATGAGCAGTTCTTC. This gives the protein CASSLVAGGSYNEQFF.

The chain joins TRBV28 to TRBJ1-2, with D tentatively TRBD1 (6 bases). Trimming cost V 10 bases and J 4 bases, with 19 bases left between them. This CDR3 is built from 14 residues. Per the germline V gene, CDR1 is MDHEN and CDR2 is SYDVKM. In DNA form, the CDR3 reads TGTGCCACCGAATGGGGGGGGCTCGTCTATGGCTACACCTTC. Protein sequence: CATEWGGLVYGYTF.

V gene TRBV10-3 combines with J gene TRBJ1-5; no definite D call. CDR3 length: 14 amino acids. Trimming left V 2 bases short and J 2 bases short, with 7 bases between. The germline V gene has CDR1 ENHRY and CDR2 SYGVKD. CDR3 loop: CAISEGLGNQPQHF. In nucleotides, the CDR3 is TGTGCCATCAGTGAGGGGCTTGGCAATCAGCCCCAGCATTTT.

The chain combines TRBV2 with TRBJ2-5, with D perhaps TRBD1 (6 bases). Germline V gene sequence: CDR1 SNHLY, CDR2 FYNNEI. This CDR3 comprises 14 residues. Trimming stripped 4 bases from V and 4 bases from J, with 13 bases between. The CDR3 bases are TGTGCCAGCAGTGGACAGGTTGGGGGAGAGACCCAGTACTTC. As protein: CASSGQVGGETQYF.

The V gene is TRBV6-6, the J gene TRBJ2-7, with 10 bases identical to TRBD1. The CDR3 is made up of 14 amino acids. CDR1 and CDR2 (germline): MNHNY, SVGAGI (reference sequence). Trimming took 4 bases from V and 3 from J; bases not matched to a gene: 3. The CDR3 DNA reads TGTGCCAGCAGTTCCGGGACAGGGGTCTACGAGCAGTACTTC. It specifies CASSSGTGVYEQYF.

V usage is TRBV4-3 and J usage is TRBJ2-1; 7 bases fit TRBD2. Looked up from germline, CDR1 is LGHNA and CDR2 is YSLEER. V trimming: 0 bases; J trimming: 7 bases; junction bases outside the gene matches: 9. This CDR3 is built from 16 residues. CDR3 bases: TGCGCCAGCAGCCAAGAGGGGCTAGCGGAGTTAAATGAGCAGTTCTTC. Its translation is CASSQEGLAELNEQFF.

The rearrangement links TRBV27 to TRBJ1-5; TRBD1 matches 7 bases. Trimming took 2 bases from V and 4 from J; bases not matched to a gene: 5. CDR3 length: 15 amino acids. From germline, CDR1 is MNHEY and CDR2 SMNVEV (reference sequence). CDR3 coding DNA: TGTGCCAGCAGTTTACAGACAGGGCGGAATCAGCCCCAGCATTTT. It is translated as CASSLQTGRNQPQHF.

The CDR3 loop reads CASSRGLAGGSYNEQFF. The CDR3 bases are TGCGCCAGCAGCCGGGGACTAGCGGGGGGTTCCTACAATGAGCAGTTCTTC. V usage is TRBV5-1 and J usage is TRBJ2-1; TRBD2 aligns across 15 bases. This CDR3 contains 17 residues. V dropped 4 bases and J dropped 1; count of bases not matched to a gene: 3. In germline, CDR1 is SGHRS, CDR2 YFSETQ. The variable domain in full, with the rest retrieved from reference TRBV5-1 and TRBJ2-1, is KAGVTQTPRYLIKTRGQQVTLSCSPISGHRSVSWYQQTPGQGLQFLFEYFSETQRNKGNFPGRFSGRQFSNSRSEMNVSTLELGDSALYLCASSRGLAGGSYNEQFFGPGTRLTVL.

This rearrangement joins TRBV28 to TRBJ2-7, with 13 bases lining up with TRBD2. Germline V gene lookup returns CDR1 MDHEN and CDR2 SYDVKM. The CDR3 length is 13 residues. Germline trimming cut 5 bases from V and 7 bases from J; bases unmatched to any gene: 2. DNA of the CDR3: TGTGCCAGCAGTCGGGGACTAGCGGGAGAGCAGTACTTC. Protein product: CASSRGLAGEQYF.

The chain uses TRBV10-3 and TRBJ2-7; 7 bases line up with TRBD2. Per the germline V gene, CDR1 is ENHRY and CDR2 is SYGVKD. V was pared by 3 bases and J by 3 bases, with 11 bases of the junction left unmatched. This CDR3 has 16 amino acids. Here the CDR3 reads CAISESPLAEYYEQYF. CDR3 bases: TGTGCCATCAGTGAAAGTCCCCTAGCGGAATACTACGAGCAGTACTTC.

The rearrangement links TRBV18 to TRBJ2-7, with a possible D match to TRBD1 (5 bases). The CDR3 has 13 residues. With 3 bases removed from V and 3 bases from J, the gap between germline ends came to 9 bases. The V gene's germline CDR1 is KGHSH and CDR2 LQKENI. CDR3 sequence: CASSPSGNYEQYF. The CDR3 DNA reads TGTGCCAGCTCACCCTCAGGGAACTACGAGCAGTACTTC.

The CDR3 reads CASSPGSSGTKVFF. The CDR3 region has the DNA TGTGCCAGCAGTCCCGGTTCTAGCGGGACGAAGGTGTTCTTC. The chain combines TRBV28 with TRBJ2-1; the match to TRBD2 covers 9 bases. The CDR3 totals 14 residues. Looked up from germline, CDR1 is MDHEN and CDR2 is SYDVKM. The V gene end was trimmed by 5 bases and the J gene end by 15 bases; junction bases not matched to a gene: 14. The variable domain in full, with the rest retrieved from reference TRBV28 and TRBJ2-1, is DVKVTQSSRYLVKRTGEKVFLECVQDMDHENMFWYRQDPGLGLRLIYFSYDVKMKEKGDIPEGYSVSREKKERFSLILESASTNQTSMYLCASSPGSSGTKVFFGPGTRLTVL.

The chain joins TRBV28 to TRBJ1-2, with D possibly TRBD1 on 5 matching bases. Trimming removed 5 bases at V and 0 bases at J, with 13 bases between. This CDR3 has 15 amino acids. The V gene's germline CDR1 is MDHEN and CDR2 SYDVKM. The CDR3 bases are TGTGCCAGCAGTATTCAAATGACAGCTAACTATGGCTACACCTTC. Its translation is CASSIQMTANYGYTF.